This T cell receptor beta chain was recorded in a study of cytomegalovirus exposure and HLA in healthy donors (dated by TCRdb to about 2017). General notes on the study: In an earlier analysis of fewer than 750 of the donors, 250 to 350 Gb of sequence data and approximately 120 million unique TCR beta sequences from about 190 million T cells were reported. HLA typing covered class I and class II loci at four-digit resolution. All discovery cohort repertoires had been generated using a single sequencing platform. Genome-wide SNP genotypes for about 65% of the roughly 670 donors were used in a later genetic analysis, which treated that subset as a discovery cohort. Donor age, sex, ethnicity and CMV serostatus were collected together with the repertoire data. In the later analysis, no new phenotypic data were used to find candidate immune exposures; instead, reliance was placed on TCR beta sequences and their occurrence across donors. Of the roughly 400 genotyped donors, over 65% fell in the genetic ancestry cluster associated with self-reported Caucasian donors. The study profiled the T cell repertoires of 500 to 800 subjects by immunosequencing and related them to cytomegalovirus serostatus. A handful of DR-DQ haplotypes were handled as single units for association and clustering because linkage in the cohort was strong. In an earlier analysis of several hundred of the donors, high-throughput TCR beta sequencing was used to judge whether each TCR beta V gene segment behaved as functional or pseudogenic. Typing coverage differed by locus: A, B, C, DRB1 and DQB1 were typed in about 629-630 donors, DQA1 in 500 to 550, DPA1 in some 600, and DPB1 in approximately 450. Along with the approximately 700-subject first cohort, a separate validation cohort of 120 different subjects was used. The study was designed to test whether signatures of past pathogen exposure could be identified by cataloging public T cell receptors. The study combined high-throughput TCR immunosequencing, statistical association of individual TCRs with disease status, and machine learning to predict cytomegalovirus infection status. In a later analysis, previously published TCR beta repertoires from 600 to 850 donors were re-analyzed and high-resolution HLA genotyping was added so that TCR occurrence patterns could be studied. Among around 400 genotyped donors of the cohort, an average of approximately 240,000 unique TCR beta nucleotide sequences was sequenced per donor, of which about 19% were non-productive. An early release covering roughly 580 HLA-typed donors comprised about 300 gigabases of sequencing data and around 86 million unique TCR sequences.

The cohort was made up of around 720 healthy bone marrow donors. All cohort members were sampled while nominally healthy, although unrecorded immune exposures were likely present. The donor tested CMV seropositive, placing the donor among the 310 or so seropositive members of the cohort. A peripheral blood sample was provided by each donor, and peripheral blood mononuclear cells were used for TCR beta sequencing. Genomic DNA was extracted from the blood cell samples with the Qiagen DNeasy Blood Extraction Kit. The CDR3 sequence holds 14 residues, the cysteine and phenylalanine included. Solely the CDR3 DNA is kept, with 42 bases framed from the first base. CDR1 SEHNR and CDR2 FQNEAQ were looked up in the germline V gene (reference sequence). V has 4 bases trimmed and J has 5 bases trimmed; junction bases matching no gene number 6. Libraries came from the immunoSEQ multiplex PCR assay. For the multiplex PCR, a mixture combining 60 forward primers for TCR Vbeta segments and 13 reverse primers for TCR Jbeta segments was used. Amplification of the CDR3 region of rearranged TCR beta genes was performed with a multiplex PCR assay on genomic DNA. The amplified TCR beta libraries were sequenced on the Illumina HiSeq System as 87-base-pair reads. Concerning the study's data processing: Across the 670 or so repertoires, a later analysis counted 80 million or so unique TCR beta chains, some 11 million of which were shared by at least two donors. Raw reads were error-corrected and collapsed into unique sequences by a nearest-neighbor algorithm in which closely related sequences were merged to remove PCR and sequencing errors. To assign V, D and J gene segments, CDR3 sequences were aligned to IMGT reference sequences. For a sequence to be retained, a match of at least six nucleotides was required to both a V gene segment and a J gene segment. A rearrangement counted as productive if the CDR3 had no stop codons and remained in frame with V and J, and every other rearrangement counted as non-productive. Following IMGT convention, CDR3 was defined as the stretch from the second conserved V-encoded cysteine up to the conserved J-encoded phenylalanine. Sequences without an unambiguous match to a single V gene segment were excluded from the earlier analysis of approximately 600 of the donors. An earlier analysis of approximately 590 of the donors classified V segments as functional when productive rearrangements were above 56.7% and as segregating when the standard deviation between donors was above 5%. A statistical classification framework was built to diagnose cytomegalovirus status from the catalog of TCR beta chain sequences. V and J gene assignment, in a later analysis, came from comparing TCR nucleotide sequences with IMGT/GENE-DB human TR gene sequences. A later analysis assigned CDR3 sequences and most-parsimonious VDJ recombination scenarios with the TCRdist pipeline. In a later analysis, each TCR beta chain was defined by its CDR3 amino acid sequence together with its V-gene family, and reads lacking a unique V-gene family were excluded. To address suspected cross-contamination and a sequencing artifact, a later analysis removed a few hundred highly shared, low-generation-probability nucleotide sequences. In a later analysis, a clonal expansion index was calculated for each public chain from normalized within-repertoire ranks of inferred template counts. A later analysis computed generation probabilities with a VDJ recombination model fitted to out-of-frame rearrangements, and checked the results against IGoR. In a later analysis, TCR-TCR, TCR-HLA and TCR-CMV co-occurrence was scored with hypergeometric tests, and a repertoire-size bias correction was applied to TCR pairs. A later analysis estimated false discovery rates by permuting HLA or CMV assignments 20 times. In a later analysis, co-occurring TCRs were grouped with DBSCAN, and TCRdist sequence similarity was added when clustering was performed within HLA-allele-positive subsets. Repertoires with fewer than 30,000 or more than 120,000 public chains, plus five repertoires with anomalous nucleotide sharing, were excluded from co-occurrence clustering. The immuneACCESS repertoire file appears here via TCRdb, limited to in-frame rearrangements. These files lack a portion of the clones; in checked studies, under half of the deficit traces to unresolved V genes, and the cause of the others is not known. That table furnishes V, J and clone size, whereas the DNA furnished D and trimming. The sample contains 150,000 or so clones, 81% of them found a single time. Together, the top ten hold 4.9% of the sample.

Here is what the overall study found, with its caveats: A further reported finding was that TCR beta sequences accurately predicted the HLA-A and HLA-B alleles for most subjects in the first cohort. A later analysis found that most CMV-associated TCR beta chains appeared HLA-restricted, with HLA associations seemingly driven largely by CMV exposure. A cluster of highly shared sequence variants was judged likely to be a technical artifact of the sequencing pipeline. The authors suggested that the approach could potentially be extended to other disease states and immunological phenotypes. A later genetic analysis associated a missense DCLRE1C variant with V-gene and J-gene trimming of TCR beta chains, and an independent cohort replicated the association. In vitro tests confirmed that three of the cytomegalovirus-associated TCR beta chains recognize cytomegalovirus antigens. A later genetic analysis reported fewer N-insertions in productive TCRs among donors in an Asian-associated ancestry cluster than the roughly 620-donor mean. In this cohort, only TCR beta chains were sequenced, and detectable features were limited by the absence of alpha or paired-chain data. Broadly in line with IMGT annotations, most TCR beta V segments showed up in productive rearrangements about 87% or about 30% of the time in an earlier analysis of about 500 of the donors. Because the 87-base-pair reads could not distinguish some IMGT-functional V segments, including TRBV6-2 and TRBV6-3, those segments were excluded. A later analysis reported that several top co-occurrence clusters appeared linked to parvovirus B19, influenza, CMV and Epstein-Barr virus. Cytomegalovirus status was reported to be diagnosed by the classifier with high specificity and sensitivity in both the original and validation cohorts. In the study, 164 TCR beta chains were listed as associated with cytomegalovirus. Correlated functional status among segregating V segments might reflect linkage disequilibrium, but an unknown experimental factor could not be ruled out. In a later analysis, TCR association rates were found to vary across HLA loci, with the most associated TCRs seen for DRB1 alleles and the fewest for HLA-C alleles. When HLA alleles, especially DR and DQ, strongly co-occurred, attributing TCR associations to individual alleles was difficult. HLA typing was unavailable for some donors at each locus, so association tests used only the typed subset. Some 15 rarely observed V segments, including chromosome 9 orphons, were excluded from the earlier analysis of almost 600 of the donors because counts were too low. Sequencing depth was assumed to be roughly uniform across donors in the presence/absence analyses, though that assumption may not hold. In a later analysis, HLA-associated TCR beta chains showed more clonal expansion and lower generation probabilities than non-associated chains that were equally common. For the cohort, immune exposure information was limited to CMV serostatus. While some public TCRs were present in many individuals, most TCR sequences turned up only very rarely across donors. Specific HLA alleles were associated with 16,951 TCR beta sequences at a false discovery rate of 0.05 in a later analysis.

A note on this clone: Its antigen specificity is not known. Per-base quality was not reported, and no clone a single base away is much larger than it.

Recombination joined TRBV7-9 with TRBJ1-1; 8 bases in between match TRBD1. The clonotype was recovered from a woman aged 18-35 years in good health and CMV-seropositive. What was sequenced was PBMCs. The base sequence is TGTGCCAGCAGCTCCAGGGGGCGGGAAACTGAAGCTTTCTTT. Translated, this gives CASSSRGRETEAFF. The CDR3 plus the reference TRBV7-9 and TRBJ1-1 genes for the other parts give the full variable domain: DTGVSQNPRHKITKRGQNVTFRCDPISEHNRLYWYRQTLGQGPEFLTYFQNEAQLEKSRLLSDRFSAERPKGSFSTLEIQRTEQGDSAMYLCASSSRGRETEAFFGQGTRLTVV.